The 4 T cell receptor beta chains presented below share a single source sample, sequenced in a study of T-cell reconstitution after alpha-beta-depleted transplantation in children. Unique molecular identifiers tagged the TCRbeta library. TCRdb reprocessed the PCR reads via MiXCR and lists one record per CDR3 protein. Among about 640,000 distinct CDR3 sequences listed, 16% were seen once. The source was PBMCs from the stem cell graft donor, collected from the stem cell graft. The receptors originated from a human donor who donated a stem cell graft to a child with acute myeloid leukemia.

There are a few counts of this clonotype. The chain carries TRBV5-1 and TRBJ2-7; possibly TRBD1 for D (6 bases). V shed 5 bases and J shed 1 base, with 13 bases lying between them. There are 14 residues in the CDR3. Per the germline V gene, CDR1 is SGHRS and CDR2 is YFSETQ. For the CDR3, the DNA is TGCGCCAGCAGTTACCCGACAGGATCCTACGAGCAGTACGTC. Translated: CASSYPTGSYEQYV.

This clonotype appeared many times. The chain uses TRBV6-4 and TRBJ2-1; TRBD2 matches at 9 bases. The germline V gene has CDR1 MRHNA and CDR2 SNTAGT. Losses at the gene ends were 3 bases for V and 0 bases for J; bases not matched to a gene: 0. This CDR3 has 15 amino acids. In nucleotides, the CDR3 is TGTGCCAGCAGTGAACTAGCGGGCTCCTACAATGAGCAGTTCTTC. Its translation is CASSELAGSYNEQFF.

This clonotype was seen many times. The V call is TRBV20-1, the J call TRBJ1-4; 7 nucleotides align to TRBD1. The V gene's germline CDR1 is DFQATT and CDR2 SNEGSKA (reference sequence). CDR3 size: 12 residues. V lost 3 bases and J lost 6; bases outside the gene matches: 1. CDR3 sequence: CSASQGDEKLFF. CDR3 nucleotide sequence: TGCAGTGCTAGTCAGGGGGATGAAAAACTGTTTTTT.

This clonotype occurred many times. V and J are TRBV9 and TRBJ1-2, with TRBD1 matching over 7 bases. The CDR3 contains 15 residues. The V and J ends lost 4 bases and 5 bases, in that order; junction bases with no gene match: 11. Germline values: CDR1 SGDLS, CDR2 YYNGEE. The CDR3 DNA reads TGTGCCAGCAGCCCTCACCGGGACAGTTCTTATGGCTACACCTTC. This encodes CASSPHRDSSYGYTF.